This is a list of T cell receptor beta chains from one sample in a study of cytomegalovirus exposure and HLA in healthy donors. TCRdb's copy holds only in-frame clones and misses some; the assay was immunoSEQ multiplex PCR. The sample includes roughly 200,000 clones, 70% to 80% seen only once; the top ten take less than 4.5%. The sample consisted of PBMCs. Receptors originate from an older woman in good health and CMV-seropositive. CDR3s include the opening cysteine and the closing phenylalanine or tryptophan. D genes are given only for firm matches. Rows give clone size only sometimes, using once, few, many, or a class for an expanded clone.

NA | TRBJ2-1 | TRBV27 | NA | CASLGTPDYNEQFF | TGTGCCAGCCTTGGGACACCAGATTACAATGAGCAGTTCTTC
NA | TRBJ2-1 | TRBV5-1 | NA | CASSDGYSGTEQFF | TGCGCCAGCAGCGACGGATACTCCGGGACAGAGCAGTTCTTC
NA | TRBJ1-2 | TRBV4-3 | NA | CASSQNRERGGYTF | TGCGCCAGCAGCCAAAACCGGGAGAGGGGCGGCTACACCTTC
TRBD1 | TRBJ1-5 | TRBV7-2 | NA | CASSSTRGQGIQPQHF | TGTGCCAGCAGCTCAACCCGAGGACAGGGGATTCAGCCCCAGCATTTT
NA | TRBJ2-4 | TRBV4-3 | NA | CASSQDWGQAKNIQYF | TGCGCCAGCAGCCAAGATTGGGGCCAGGCCAAAAACATTCAGTACTTC
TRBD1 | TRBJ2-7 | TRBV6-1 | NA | CASRIQGQYEQYF | TGTGCCAGCAGGATACAGGGACAGTACGAGCAGTACTTC
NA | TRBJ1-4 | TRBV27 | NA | CASSLSAGAYEKLFF | TGTGCCAGCAGTTTATCTGCAGGGGCATATGAAAAACTGTTTTTT
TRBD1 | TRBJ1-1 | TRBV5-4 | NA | CASSWGQAVTEAFF | TGTGCCAGCAGCTGGGGACAGGCGGTAACCGAAGCTTTCTTT
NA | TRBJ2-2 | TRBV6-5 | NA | CASRVGQGNTGELFF | TGTGCCAGCAGAGTCGGGCAGGGTAACACCGGGGAGCTGTTTTTT
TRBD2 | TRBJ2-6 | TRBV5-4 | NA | CASSLELGGVNSGANGLTF | TGTGCCAGCAGCTTGGAACTTGGGGGGGTAAACTCTGGGGCCAACGGCCTGACTTTC
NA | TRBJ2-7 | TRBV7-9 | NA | CASSLLGGNEQYF | TGTGCCAGCAGCTTATTAGGGGGTAACGAGCAGTACTTC
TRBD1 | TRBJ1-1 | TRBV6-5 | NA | CASSRDREAFF | TGTGCCAGCAGCCGGGACAGGGAAGCTTTCTTT
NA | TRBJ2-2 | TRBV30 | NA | CACRGLELFF | TGTGCCTGCCGCGGGCTCGAGCTGTTTTTT
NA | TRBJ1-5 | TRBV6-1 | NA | CASSATDSNQPQHF | TGTGCCAGCAGTGCAACAGATAGCAATCAGCCCCAGCATTTT
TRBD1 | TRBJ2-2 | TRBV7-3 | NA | CASSFRRQGAANTGELFF | TGTGCCAGCAGCTTTCGAAGACAGGGGGCGGCAAACACCGGGGAGCTGTTTTTT
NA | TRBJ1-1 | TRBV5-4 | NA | CASSFGQGNTEAFF | TGTGCCAGCAGCTTTGGCCAGGGGAACACTGAAGCTTTCTTT
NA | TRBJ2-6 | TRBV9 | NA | CASSVDRVSGANVLTF | TGTGCCAGCAGCGTAGACAGGGTCTCTGGGGCCAACGTCCTGACTTTC
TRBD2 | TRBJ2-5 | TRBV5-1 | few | CASSLRLAGGLGETQYF | TGCGCCAGCAGCCTTAGACTAGCGGGAGGGTTAGGAGAGACCCAGTACTTC
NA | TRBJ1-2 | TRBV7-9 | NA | CSSSFPAGSGDYGYTF | TGTTCCAGCAGCTTCCCCGCCGGTTCAGGGGACTATGGCTACACCTTC
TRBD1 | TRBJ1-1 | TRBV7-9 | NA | CASSFAGTGVVDTEAFF | TGTGCCAGCAGCTTCGCCGGGACAGGAGTGGTCGACACTGAAGCTTTCTTT
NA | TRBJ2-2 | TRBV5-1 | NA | CATRLSGSLGTGELFF | TGCGCCACCCGTTTGTCCGGGAGTTTGGGTACCGGGGAGCTGTTTTTT
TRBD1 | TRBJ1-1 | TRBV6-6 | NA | CASSRQGKAFF | TGTGCCAGCAGTAGACAGGGGAAAGCTTTCTTT
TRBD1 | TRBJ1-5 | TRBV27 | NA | CASSRGQGDQPQHF | TGTGCCAGCAGCCGCGGACAGGGCGATCAGCCCCAGCATTTT
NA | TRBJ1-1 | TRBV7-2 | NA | CASSLVEYGTEAFF | TGTGCCAGCAGCTTAGTGGAGTACGGGACTGAAGCTTTCTTT
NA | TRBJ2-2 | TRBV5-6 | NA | CASSEGGVGNGELFF | TGTGCCAGCAGCGAAGGGGGAGTCGGGAACGGGGAGCTGTTTTTT
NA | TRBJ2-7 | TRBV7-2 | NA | CASSPVPYEQYF | TGTGCCAGCAGCCCGGTCCCTTACGAGCAGTACTTC
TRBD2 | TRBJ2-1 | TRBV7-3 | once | CASSLGTSAVYNEQFF | TGTGCCAGCAGCTTAGGGACTAGCGCTGTCTACAATGAGCAGTTCTTC
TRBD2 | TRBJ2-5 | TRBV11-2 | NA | CASSLVLAGAQETQYF | TGTGCCAGCAGCTTAGTCCTAGCGGGGGCCCAAGAGACCCAGTACTTC
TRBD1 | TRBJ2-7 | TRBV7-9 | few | CASSPTGGRDEQYF | TGTGCCAGCAGCCCGACAGGGGGCAGGGACGAGCAGTACTTC
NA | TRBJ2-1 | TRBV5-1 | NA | CASRGGPSSGNEQFF | TGCGCCAGCAGGGGAGGACCTAGCTCAGGGAATGAGCAGTTCTTC
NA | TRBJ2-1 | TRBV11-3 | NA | CASSFRGGSGSNEQFF | TGTGCCAGCAGCTTCCGAGGAGGTAGCGGAAGCAATGAGCAGTTCTTC
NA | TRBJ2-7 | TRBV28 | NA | CASSSPLGGTEEQYF | TGTGCCAGCAGTTCCCCCCTTGGCGGGACGGAGGAGCAGTACTTC
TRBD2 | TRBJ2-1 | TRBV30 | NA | CAWSSGRGDEQFF | TGTGCCTGGAGTAGCGGGAGAGGGGATGAGCAGTTCTTC
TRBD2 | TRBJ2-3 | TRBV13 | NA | CASSSPRTSATDTQYF | TGTGCCAGCAGCTCGCCCCGGACTAGCGCCACAGATACGCAGTATTTT
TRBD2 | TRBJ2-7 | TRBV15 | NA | CATSRDYSGGYYEQYF | TGTGCCACCAGCAGAGATTACAGCGGGGGTTATTACGAGCAGTACTTC
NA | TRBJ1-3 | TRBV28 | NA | CASSVGGREGNTIYF | TGTGCCAGCAGTGTTGGGGGCAGGGAAGGAAACACCATATATTTT
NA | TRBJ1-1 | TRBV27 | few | CASSPLGANTEAFF | TGTGCCAGCAGTCCCCTAGGAGCTAACACTGAAGCTTTCTTT
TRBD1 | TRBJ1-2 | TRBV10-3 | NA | CAISESEGQEYNYGYTF | TGTGCCATCAGTGAGTCGGAGGGACAGGAATATAACTATGGCTACACCTTC
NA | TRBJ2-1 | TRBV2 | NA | CASSVENEQFF | TGTGCCAGCAGTGTAGAGAATGAGCAGTTCTTC
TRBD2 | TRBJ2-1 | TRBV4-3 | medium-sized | CASSFSPGGGYNEQFF | TGCGCCAGCAGTTTCTCCCCCGGGGGGGGTTACAATGAGCAGTTCTTC
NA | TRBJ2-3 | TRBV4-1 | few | CASSHPGLSLGTQYF | TGCGCCAGCAGCCACCCGGGACTCTCATTGGGTACGCAGTATTTT
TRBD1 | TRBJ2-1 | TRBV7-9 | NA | CASSLAHRGLYNEQFF | TGTGCCAGCAGCTTAGCGCACAGGGGCCTCTACAATGAGCAGTTCTTC
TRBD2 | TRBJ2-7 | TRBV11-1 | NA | CASSALAGDNSYEQYF | TGTGCCAGCAGCGCCCTAGCGGGAGACAACTCCTACGAGCAGTACTTC